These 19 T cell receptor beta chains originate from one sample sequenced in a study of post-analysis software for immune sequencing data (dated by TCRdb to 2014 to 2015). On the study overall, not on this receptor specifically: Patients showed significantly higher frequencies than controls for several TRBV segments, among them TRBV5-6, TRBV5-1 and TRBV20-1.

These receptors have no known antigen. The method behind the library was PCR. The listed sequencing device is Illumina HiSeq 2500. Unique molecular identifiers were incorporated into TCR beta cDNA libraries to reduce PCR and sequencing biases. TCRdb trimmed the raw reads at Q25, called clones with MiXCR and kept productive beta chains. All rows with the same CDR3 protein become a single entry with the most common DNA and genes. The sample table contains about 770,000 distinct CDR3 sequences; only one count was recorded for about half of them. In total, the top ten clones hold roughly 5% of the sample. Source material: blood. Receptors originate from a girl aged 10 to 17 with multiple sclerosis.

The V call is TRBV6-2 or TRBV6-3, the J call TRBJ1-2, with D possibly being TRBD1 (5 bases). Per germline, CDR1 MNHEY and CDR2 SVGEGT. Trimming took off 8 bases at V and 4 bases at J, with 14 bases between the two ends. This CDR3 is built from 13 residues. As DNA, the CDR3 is TGTGCCAGCGGCGAAGACAGCTTCTATGGCTACACCTTC. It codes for CASGEDSFYGYTF.

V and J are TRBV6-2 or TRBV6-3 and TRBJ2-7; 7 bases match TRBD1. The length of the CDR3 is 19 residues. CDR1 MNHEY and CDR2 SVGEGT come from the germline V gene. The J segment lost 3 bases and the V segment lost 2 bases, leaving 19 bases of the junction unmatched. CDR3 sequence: CASSYAHLAPGQTNYEQYF. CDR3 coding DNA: TGTGCCAGCAGTTACGCTCATCTGGCACCGGGACAGACAAACTACGAGCAGTACTTC.

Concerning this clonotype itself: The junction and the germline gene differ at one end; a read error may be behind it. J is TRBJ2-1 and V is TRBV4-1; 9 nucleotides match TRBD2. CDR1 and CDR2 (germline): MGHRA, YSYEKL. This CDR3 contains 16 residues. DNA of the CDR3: TGCGCCAGCGGCCAAGAACGGCGGGAGGGGGGCAATGAGCAGTTCTTC. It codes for CASGQERREGGNEQFF.

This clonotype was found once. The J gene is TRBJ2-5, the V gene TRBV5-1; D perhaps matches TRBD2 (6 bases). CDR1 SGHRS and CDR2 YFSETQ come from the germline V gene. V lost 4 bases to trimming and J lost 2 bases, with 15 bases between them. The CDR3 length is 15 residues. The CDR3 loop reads CASSAGAAGQETQYF. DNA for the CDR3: TGCGCCAGCAGCGCCGGGGCAGCGGGTCAAGAGACCCAGTACTTC.

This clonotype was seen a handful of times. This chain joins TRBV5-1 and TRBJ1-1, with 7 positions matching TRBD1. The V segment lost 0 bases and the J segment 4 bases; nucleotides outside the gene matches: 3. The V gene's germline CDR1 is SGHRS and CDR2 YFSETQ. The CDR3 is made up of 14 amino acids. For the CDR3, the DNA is TGCGCCAGCAGCTTGGCCACAGGGGTCACTGAAGCTTTCTTT. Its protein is CASSLATGVTEAFF. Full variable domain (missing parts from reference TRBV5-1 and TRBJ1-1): KAGVTQTPRYLIKTRGQQVTLSCSPISGHRSVSWYQQTPGQGLQFLFEYFSETQRNKGNFPGRFSGRQFSNSRSEMNVSTLELGDSALYLCASSLATGVTEAFFGQGTRLTVV.

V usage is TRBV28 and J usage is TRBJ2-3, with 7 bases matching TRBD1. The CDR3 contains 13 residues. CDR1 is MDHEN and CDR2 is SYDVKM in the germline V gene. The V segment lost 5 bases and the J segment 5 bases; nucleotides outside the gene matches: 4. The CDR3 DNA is TGTGCCAGCAGTACAGGGGCTATAGATACGCAGTATTTT. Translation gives CASSTGAIDTQYF.

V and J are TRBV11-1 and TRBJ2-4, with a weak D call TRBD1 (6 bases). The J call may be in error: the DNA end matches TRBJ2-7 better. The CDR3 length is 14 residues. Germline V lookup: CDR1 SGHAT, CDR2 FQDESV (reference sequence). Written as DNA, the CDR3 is TGTGCCAGCAGCCATACCGGGACATATAGCGAGCAGTACTTC. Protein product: CASSHTGTYSEQYF.

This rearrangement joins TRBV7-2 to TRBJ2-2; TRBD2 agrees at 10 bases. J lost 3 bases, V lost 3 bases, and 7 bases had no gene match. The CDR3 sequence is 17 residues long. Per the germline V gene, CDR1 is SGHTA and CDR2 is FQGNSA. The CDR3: CASSLEREGVYTGELFF. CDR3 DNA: TGTGCCAGCAGCTTGGAGCGGGAGGGTGTCTACACCGGGGAGCTGTTTTTT.

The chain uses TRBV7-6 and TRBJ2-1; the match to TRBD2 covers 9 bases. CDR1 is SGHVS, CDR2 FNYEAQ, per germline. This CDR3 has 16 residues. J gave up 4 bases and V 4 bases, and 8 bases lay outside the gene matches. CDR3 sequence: CASSSSRTSDYNEQFF. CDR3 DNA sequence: TGTGCCAGCAGCTCGTCGCGGACTAGCGATTACAATGAGCAGTTCTTC.

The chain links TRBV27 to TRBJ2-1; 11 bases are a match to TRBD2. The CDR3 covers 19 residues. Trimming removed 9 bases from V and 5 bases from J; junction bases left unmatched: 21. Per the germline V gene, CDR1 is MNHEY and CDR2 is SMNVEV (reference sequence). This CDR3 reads CASTMPPSPSGGRDNEQFF. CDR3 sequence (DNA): TGTGCCAGTACTATGCCGCCTTCGCCTAGCGGGGGGAGGGACAATGAGCAGTTCTTC.

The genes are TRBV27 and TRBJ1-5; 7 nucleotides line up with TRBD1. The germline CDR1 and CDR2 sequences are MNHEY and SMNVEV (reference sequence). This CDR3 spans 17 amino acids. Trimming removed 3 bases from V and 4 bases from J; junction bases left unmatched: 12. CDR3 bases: TGTGCCAGCAGTTTCGCCTCCGCGACAGGGCCTAATCAGCCCCAGCATTTT. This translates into CASSFASATGPNQPQHF.

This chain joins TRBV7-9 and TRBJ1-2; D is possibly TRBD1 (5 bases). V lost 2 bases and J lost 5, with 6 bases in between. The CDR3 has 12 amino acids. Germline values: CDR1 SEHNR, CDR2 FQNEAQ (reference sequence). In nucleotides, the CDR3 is TGTGCCAGCAGCTTAAGACAGTATGGCTACACCTTC. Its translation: CASSLRQYGYTF.

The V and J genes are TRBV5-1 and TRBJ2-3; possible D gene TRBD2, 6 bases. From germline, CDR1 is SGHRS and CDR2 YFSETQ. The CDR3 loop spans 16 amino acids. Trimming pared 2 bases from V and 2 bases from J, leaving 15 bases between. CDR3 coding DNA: TGCGCCAGCAGCTTTGGGGGAGCGGGCTACACAGATACGCAGTATTTT. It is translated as CASSFGGAGYTDTQYF.

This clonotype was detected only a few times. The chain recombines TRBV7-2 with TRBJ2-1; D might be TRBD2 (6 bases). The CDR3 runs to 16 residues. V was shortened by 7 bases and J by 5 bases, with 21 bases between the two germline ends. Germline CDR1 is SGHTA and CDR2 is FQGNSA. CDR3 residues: CASTEGPGRTNNEQFF. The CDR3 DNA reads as TGTGCCAGCACCGAGGGTCCCGGGAGAACCAACAATGAGCAGTTCTTC.

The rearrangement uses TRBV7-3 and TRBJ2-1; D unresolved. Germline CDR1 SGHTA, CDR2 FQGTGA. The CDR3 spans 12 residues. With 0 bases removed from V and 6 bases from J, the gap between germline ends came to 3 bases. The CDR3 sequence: CASSLTPNEQFF. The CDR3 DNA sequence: TGTGCCAGCAGCTTAACGCCCAATGAGCAGTTCTTC.

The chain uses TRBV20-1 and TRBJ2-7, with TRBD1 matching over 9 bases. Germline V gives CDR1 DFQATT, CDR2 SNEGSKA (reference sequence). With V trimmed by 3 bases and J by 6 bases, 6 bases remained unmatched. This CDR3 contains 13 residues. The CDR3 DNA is TGCAGTGCTAGGTGGGACAGGGAATCCGAGCAGTACTTC. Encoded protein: CSARWDRESEQYF.

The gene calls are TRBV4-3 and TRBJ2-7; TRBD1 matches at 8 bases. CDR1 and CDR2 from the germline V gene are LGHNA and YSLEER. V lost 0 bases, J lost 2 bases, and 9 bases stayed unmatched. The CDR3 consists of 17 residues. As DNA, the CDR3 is TGCGCCAGCAGCCAAGATCAGGTCCAGGGGGCAGCCTACGAGCAGTACTTC. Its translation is CASSQDQVQGAAYEQYF.

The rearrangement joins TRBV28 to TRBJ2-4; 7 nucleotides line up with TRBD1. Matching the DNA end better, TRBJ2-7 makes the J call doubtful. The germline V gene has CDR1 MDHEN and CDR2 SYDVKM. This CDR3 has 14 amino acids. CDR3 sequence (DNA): TGTGCCAGCCTCGCGACAGGGACCCCCTACGAGCAGTACTTC. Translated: CASLATGTPYEQYF.

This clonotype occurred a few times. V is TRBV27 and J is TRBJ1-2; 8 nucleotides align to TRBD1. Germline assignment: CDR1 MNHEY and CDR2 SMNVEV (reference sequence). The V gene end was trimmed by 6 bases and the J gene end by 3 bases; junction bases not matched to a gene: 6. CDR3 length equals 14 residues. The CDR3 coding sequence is TGTGCCAGCAGACAGGGACAGGCGGACTATGGCTACACCTTC. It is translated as CASRQGQADYGYTF.